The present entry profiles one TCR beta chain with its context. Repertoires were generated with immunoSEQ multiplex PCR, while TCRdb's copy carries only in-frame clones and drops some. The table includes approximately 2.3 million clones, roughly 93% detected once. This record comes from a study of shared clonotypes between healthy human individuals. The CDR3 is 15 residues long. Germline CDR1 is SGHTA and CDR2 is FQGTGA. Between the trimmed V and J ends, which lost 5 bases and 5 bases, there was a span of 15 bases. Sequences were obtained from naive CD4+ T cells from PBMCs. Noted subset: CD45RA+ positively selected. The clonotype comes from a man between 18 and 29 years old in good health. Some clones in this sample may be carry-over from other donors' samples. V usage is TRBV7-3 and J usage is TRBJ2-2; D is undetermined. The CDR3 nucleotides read TGTGCCAGCAGCCCCGCTCGCCTGCCGACCGGGGAGCTGTTTTTT. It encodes CASSPARLPTGELFF. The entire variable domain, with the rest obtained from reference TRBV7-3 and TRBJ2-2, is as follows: GAGVSQTPSNKVTEKGKYVELRCDPISGHTALYWYRQSLGQGPEFLIYFQGTGAADDSGLPNDRFFAVRPEGSVSTLKIQRTERGDSAVYLCASSPARLPTGELFFGEGSRLTVL.